This TCR beta chain was observed in a study of cytomegalovirus exposure and HLA in healthy donors. Study outcomes and limitations: Prior analysis indicated that the majority of TCR beta V segments exhibited productivity approximately 87% or approximately 30% of the time.

As concerns this clone: What it binds is not known.

All the people who gave samples were healthy bone marrow donors. The CDR3 covers 17 residues. Germline V CDR1 and CDR2: SGHDT, YYEEEE. With 2 bases clipped from V and 2 bases from J, the junction kept 8 bases outside the gene matches. Vbeta (60) and Jbeta (13) primers were used in the PCR. Here immunoSEQ multiplex PCR was the method, and the copy in TCRdb shows in-frame clones only, minus some. In the table there are tens of thousands of clones, more than 70% of which are singletons. The TCR originated in a male donor in good health and CMV-seropositive. Sequencing was performed on PBMCs. This chain joins TRBV5-6 and TRBJ2-7; TRBD2 matches 12 bases. CDR3 coding DNA: TGTGCCAGCAGCTTCCTACCACTAGCGGGGGGTCCCTACGAGCAGTACTTC. Translated: CASSFLPLAGGPYEQYF.